The next 7 T cell receptor beta chains were all read from a single sample in a study of blood T cell repertoires in COVID-19. Clones were read by immunoSEQ multiplex PCR, and TCRdb kept only the in-frame ones, dropping some. Altogether 150,000 to 200,000 clones are present, about 85% being singletons, with the ten largest covering approximately 5.9%. Sequencing input: peripheral blood. The source is a woman in her thirties or forties with COVID-19, enrolled during active disease.

This clone occurred once. This sequence joins TRBV10-3 and TRBJ2-5; 8 nucleotides match TRBD2. The junction had 5 bases not matched to a gene; V was cut back by 6 bases and J by 2 bases. The CDR3 has 14 residues. Germline-derived CDR1 and CDR2 are ENHRY and SYGVKD. The CDR3: CAIRERGSQETQYF. The CDR3 DNA is TGTGCCATCAGAGAGCGGGGGAGTCAAGAGACCCAGTACTTC.

CDR3 nucleotide sequence: TGCATGGCGAGGCATCAGCCCCAGCATTTT. It encodes CMARHQPQHF. The chain joins TRBV29-1 to TRBJ1-5; unclear D gene. The CDR3 has 10 residues. CDR1 is SQVTM, CDR2 ANQGSEA, per germline.

This clone was detected a few times. The chain links TRBV7-9 to TRBJ2-1; 15 bases fit TRBD2. This CDR3 has 16 residues. Germline CDR1 SEHNR, CDR2 FQNEAQ (reference sequence). V shed 2 bases and J 7 bases; nucleotides not matched to a gene: 3. The CDR3 sequence: CASSLTGTSGGNEQFF. The CDR3 DNA follows: TGTGCCAGCAGCTTAACCGGGACTAGCGGGGGGAATGAGCAGTTCTTC.

The chain employs TRBV5-6 and TRBJ1-1; D gene uncertain. The CDR3 loop spans 15 amino acids. In germline, CDR1 is SGHDT, CDR2 YYEEEE. V was trimmed by 4 bases and J by 1 base, leaving 14 bases between them. CDR3 amino acids: CASSPNPGRNTEAFF. The CDR3 nucleotides read TGTGCCAGCAGCCCGAACCCTGGCAGGAACACTGAAGCTTTCTTT.

The chain couples TRBV12-5 to TRBJ2-1, with 7 positions matching TRBD2. Trimming at V came to 6 bases and at J to 4 bases, leaving 18 bases not matched to a gene. Germline V gene lookup returns CDR1 LGHNT and CDR2 FRNRAP. The CDR3 has 18 amino acids. The CDR3 bases are TGTGCTAGTGGCCCCAACTCGGGAGGTATCCGCCTTTACAATGAGCAGTTCTTC. This sequence encodes CASGPNSGGIRLYNEQFF.

This sequence joins TRBV7-9 and TRBJ2-2; D remains unclear. Germline V gives CDR1 SEHNR, CDR2 FQNEAQ (reference sequence). This CDR3 is built from 15 residues. Between the trimmed V and J ends, which lost 3 bases and 2 bases, there was a span of 10 bases. The CDR3 reads CASSFRLGNTGELFF. CDR3 DNA sequence: TGTGCCAGCAGCTTCAGGTTAGGCAACACCGGGGAGCTGTTTTTT. Supplemented by reference TRBV7-9 and TRBJ2-2, the full variable domain reads DTGVSQNPRHKITKRGQNVTFRCDPISEHNRLYWYRQTLGQGPEFLTYFQNEAQLEKSRLLSDRFSAERPKGSFSTLEIQRTEQGDSAMYLCASSFRLGNTGELFFGEGSRLTVL.

The V and J genes are TRBV15 and TRBJ1-2; D call uncertain. The CDR3 totals 13 residues. Trimming cost V 1 base and J 7 bases, with 10 bases left between them. CDR1 is LNHNV, CDR2 YYDKDF, per germline (reference sequence). As DNA, the CDR3 is TGTGCCACCAGCAGAGGCGGGGTTCGTGGCTACACCTTC. Translated: CATSRGGVRGYTF.